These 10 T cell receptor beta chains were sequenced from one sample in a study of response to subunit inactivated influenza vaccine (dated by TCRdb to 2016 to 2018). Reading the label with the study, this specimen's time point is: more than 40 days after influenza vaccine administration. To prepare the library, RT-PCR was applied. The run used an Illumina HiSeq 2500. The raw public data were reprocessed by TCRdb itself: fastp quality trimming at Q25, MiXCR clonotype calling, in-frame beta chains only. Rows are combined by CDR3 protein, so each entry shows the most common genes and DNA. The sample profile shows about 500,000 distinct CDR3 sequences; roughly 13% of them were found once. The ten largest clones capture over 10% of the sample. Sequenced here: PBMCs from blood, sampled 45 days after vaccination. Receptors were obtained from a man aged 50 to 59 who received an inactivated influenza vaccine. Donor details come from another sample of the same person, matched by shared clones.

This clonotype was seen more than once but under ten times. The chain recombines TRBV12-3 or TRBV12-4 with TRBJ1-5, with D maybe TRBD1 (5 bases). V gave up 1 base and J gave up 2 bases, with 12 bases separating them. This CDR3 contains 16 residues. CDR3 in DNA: TGTGCCAGCAGTTTAGAGGCAGGGCTGGGCAATCAGCCCCAGCATTTT. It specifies CASSLEAGLGNQPQHF.

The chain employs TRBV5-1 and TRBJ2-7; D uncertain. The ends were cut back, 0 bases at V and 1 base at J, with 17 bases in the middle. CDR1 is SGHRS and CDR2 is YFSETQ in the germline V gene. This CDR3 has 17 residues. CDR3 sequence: CASSLALRSSPSYEQYF. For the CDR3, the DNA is TGCGCCAGCAGCTTGGCCCTCCGTTCAAGCCCTTCCTACGAGCAGTACTTC.

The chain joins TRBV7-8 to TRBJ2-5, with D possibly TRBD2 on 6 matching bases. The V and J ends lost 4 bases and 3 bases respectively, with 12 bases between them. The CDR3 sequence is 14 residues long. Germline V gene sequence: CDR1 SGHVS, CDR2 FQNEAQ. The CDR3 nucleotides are TGTGCCAGCAGCTATCGGGACTCTAAAGAGACCCAGTACTTC. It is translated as CASSYRDSKETQYF.

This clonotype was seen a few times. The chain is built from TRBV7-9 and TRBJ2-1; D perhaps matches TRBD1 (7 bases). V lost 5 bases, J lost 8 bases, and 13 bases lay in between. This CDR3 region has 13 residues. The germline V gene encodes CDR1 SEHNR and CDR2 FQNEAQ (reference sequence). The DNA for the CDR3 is TGTGCCAGCAGCGCCCAGGGGGGCGATGAGCAGTTCTTC. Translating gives CASSAQGGDEQFF.

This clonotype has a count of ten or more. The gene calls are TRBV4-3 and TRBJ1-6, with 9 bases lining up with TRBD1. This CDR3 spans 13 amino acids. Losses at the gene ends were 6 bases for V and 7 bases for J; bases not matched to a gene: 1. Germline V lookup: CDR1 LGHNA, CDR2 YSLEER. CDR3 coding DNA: TGCGCCAGCAGTGGGACAGGGAATTCACCCCTCCACTTT. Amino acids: CASSGTGNSPLHF.

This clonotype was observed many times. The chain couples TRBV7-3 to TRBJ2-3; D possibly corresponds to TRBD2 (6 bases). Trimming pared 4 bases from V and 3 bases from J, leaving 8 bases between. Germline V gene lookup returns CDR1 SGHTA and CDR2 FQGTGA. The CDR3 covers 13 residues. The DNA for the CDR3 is TGTGCCAGCAGCTCCCTAGCGACAGATACGCAGTATTTT. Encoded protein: CASSSLATDTQYF.

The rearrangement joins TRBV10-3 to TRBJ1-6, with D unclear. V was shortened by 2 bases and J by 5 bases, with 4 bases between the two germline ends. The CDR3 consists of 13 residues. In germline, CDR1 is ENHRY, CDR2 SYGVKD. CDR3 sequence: CAISEGHNSPLHF. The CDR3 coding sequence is TGTGCCATCAGTGAGGGGCATAATTCACCCCTCCACTTT.

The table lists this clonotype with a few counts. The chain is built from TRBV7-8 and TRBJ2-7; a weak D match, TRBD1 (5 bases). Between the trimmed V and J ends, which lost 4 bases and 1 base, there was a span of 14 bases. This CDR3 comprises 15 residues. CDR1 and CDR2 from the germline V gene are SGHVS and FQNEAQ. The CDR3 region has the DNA TGTGCCAGCAGCTGGCAGGGCCAAGATTCCTACGAGCAGTACTTC. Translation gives CASSWQGQDSYEQYF.

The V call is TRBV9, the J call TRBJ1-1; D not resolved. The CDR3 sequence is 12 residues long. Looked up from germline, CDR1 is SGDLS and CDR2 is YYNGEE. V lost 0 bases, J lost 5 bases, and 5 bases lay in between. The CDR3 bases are TGTGCCAGCAGCGTAGAGGGAACTGAAGCTTTCTTT. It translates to CASSVEGTEAFF.

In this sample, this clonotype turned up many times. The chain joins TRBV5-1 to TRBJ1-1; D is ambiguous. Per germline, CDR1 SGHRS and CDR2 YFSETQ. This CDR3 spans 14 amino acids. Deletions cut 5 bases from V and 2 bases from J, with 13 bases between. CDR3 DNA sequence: TGCGCCAGCAGGGAGGATTGGGGAAACACTGAAGCTTTCTTT. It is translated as CASREDWGNTEAFF.